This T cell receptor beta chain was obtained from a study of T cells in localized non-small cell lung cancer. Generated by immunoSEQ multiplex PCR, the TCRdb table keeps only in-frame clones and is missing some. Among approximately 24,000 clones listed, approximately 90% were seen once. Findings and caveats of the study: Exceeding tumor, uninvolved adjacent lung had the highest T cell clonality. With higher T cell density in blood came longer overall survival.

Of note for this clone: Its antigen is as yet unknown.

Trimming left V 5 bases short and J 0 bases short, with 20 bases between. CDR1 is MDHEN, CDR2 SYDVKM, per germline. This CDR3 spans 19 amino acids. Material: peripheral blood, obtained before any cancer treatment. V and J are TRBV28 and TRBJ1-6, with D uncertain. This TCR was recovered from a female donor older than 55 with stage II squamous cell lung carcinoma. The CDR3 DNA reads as TGTGCCAGCAGTACCCCCCGGGCGACGGCGAGCTCCTATAATTCACCCCTCCACTTT. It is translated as CASSTPRATASSYNSPLHF.